This TCR beta chain came from a study of blood T cells in healthy people across ages. This clonotype turned up a few times. Every sample had a minimum of 6.5 million PBMCs isolated. From germline, CDR1 is SQVTM and CDR2 ANQGSEA. V trimming: 6 bases; J trimming: 3 bases; junction bases outside the gene matches: 7. This CDR3 has 13 residues. Combining a sample-barcoded 5' primer with a J-beta primer mix, a second PCR ran for 7 to 11 cycles. MiXCR, run by TCRdb on the 5' RACE reads, gives a single entry per CDR3 protein. Of fewer than 1.5 million distinct CDR3 sequences in the sample, about 40% were seen once.

This receptor was identified in a woman in her late teens or twenties in good health. The gene calls are TRBV29-1 and TRBJ1-2; 7 positions match TRBD1. The sequencing sample was made of blood. CDR3 nucleotides: TGCAGCGTCCTCAGGGGGGATGACTATGGCTACACCTTC. Amino acid sequence: CSVLRGDDYGYTF.